The present entry profiles one T cell receptor beta chain with its context. At the DNA level, this CDR3 is encoded by other sequences in the same sample as well. The sample belongs to a study of blood T cell repertoires in COVID-19. Study summary: Whether acute or convalescent, the COVID-19 samples came from the United States, Italy and Spain. Nucleic acid was either cDNA or gDNA, and it came from T cells, B-cell-depleted T cells, or PBMCs.

This table comes from immunoSEQ multiplex PCR, and its TCRdb copy is limited to in-frame clones, with some not included. The sample lists over 50,000 clones, approximately 88% occurring once. The V gene end was trimmed by 6 bases and the J gene end by 3 bases; junction bases not matched to a gene: 3. Germline V gene data show CDR1 as SNHLY and CDR2 as FYNNEI. This CDR3 comprises 13 residues. V is TRBV2 and J is TRBJ1-1; 8 nucleotides align to TRBD1. Sequencing input: peripheral blood. The clonotype was recovered from a human donor in a cohort sampled during active COVID-19. CDR3 region: CASSGQGYTEAFF. CDR3 DNA: TGTGCCAGCAGCGGACAGGGATACACTGAAGCTTTCTTT.